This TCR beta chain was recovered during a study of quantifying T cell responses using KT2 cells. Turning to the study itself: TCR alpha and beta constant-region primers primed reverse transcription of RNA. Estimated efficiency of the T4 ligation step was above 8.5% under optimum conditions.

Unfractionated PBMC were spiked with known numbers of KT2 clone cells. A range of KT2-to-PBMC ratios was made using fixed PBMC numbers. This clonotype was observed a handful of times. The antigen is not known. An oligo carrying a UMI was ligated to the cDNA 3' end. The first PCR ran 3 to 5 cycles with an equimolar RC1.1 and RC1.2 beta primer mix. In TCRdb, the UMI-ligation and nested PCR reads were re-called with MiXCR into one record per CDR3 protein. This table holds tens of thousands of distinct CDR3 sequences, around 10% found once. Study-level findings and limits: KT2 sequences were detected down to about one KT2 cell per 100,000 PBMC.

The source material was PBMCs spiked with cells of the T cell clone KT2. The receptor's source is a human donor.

CDR3 nucleotide sequence: TGTGCCAGCAGCCTCCAGGCAGGCCGGGAGCAGTTCTTC. This encodes CASSLQAGREQFF. The V call is TRBV6-5, the J call TRBJ2-1; no clear D. This CDR3 region has 13 residues. Germline V gene lookup returns CDR1 MNHEY and CDR2 SVGAGI. Trimming stripped 6 bases from V and 10 bases from J, with 16 bases between.